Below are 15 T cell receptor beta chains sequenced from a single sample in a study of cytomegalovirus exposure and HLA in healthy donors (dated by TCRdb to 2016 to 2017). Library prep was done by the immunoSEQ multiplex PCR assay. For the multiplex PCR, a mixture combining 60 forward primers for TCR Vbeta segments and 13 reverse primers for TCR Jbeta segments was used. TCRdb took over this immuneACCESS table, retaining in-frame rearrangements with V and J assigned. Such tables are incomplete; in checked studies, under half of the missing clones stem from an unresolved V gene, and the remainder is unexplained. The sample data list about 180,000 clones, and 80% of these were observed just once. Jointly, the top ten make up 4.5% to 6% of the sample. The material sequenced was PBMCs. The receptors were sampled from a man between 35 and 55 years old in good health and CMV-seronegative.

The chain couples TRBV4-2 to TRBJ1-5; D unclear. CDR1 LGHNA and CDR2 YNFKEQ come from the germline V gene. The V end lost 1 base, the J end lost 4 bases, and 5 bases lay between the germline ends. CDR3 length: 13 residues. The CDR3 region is CASSQGENQPQHF. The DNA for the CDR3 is TGTGCCAGCAGCCAAGGAGAGAATCAGCCCCAGCATTTT.

The CDR3 protein is CASSQDLRGLRNYGYTF. The CDR3 bases are TGCGCCAGCAGCCAAGATCTCAGGGGCCTGAGGAACTATGGCTACACCTTC. The chain links TRBV4-1 to TRBJ1-2, with D perhaps matching TRBD1 (6 bases). CDR3 size: 17 residues. Germline V lookup: CDR1 MGHRA, CDR2 YSYEKL. Trimming cost V 0 bases and J 2 bases, with 16 bases left between them.

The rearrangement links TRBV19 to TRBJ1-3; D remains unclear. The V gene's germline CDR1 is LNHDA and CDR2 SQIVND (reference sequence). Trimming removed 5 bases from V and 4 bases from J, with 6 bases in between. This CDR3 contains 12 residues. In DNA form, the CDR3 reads TGTGCCAGTAGTTATCCCGGAAACACCATATATTTT. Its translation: CASSYPGNTIYF.

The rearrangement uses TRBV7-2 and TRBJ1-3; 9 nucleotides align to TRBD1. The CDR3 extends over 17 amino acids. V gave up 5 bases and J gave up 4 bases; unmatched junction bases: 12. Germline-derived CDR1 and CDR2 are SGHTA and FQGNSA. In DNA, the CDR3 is TGTGCCAGCAGCCCCGCGCCACAGGGGGCAGGAGGAAACACCATATATTTT. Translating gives CASSPAPQGAGGNTIYF. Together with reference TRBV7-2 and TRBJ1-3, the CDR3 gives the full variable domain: GAGVSQSPSNKVTEKGKDVELRCDPISGHTALYWYRQSLGQGLEFLIYFQGNSAPDKSGLPSDRFSAERTGGSVSTLTIQRTQQEDSAVYLCASSPAPQGAGGNTIYFGEGSWLTVV.

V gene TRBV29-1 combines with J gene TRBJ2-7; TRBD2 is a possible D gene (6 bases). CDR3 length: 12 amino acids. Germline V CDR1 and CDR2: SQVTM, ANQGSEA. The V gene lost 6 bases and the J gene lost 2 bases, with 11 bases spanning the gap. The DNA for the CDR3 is TGCAGCGTCCAGTCTAGCGCCTACGAGCAGTACTTC. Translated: CSVQSSAYEQYF.

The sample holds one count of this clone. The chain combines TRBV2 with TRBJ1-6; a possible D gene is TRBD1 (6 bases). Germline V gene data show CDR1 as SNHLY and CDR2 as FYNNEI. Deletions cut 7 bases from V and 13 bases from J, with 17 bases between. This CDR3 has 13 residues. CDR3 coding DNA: TGTGCCAGCACCGCGGACCAGCAGGGGCCCCTCCACTTT. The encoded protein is CASTADQQGPLHF.

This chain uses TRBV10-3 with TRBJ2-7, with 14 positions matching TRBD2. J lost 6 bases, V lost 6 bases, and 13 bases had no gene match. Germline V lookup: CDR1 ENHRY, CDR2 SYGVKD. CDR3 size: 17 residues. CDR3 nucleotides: TGTGCCATCAGCCTGACTAGCGGGGGGGCCGGGCCTTCCGAGCAGTACTTC. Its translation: CAISLTSGGAGPSEQYF.

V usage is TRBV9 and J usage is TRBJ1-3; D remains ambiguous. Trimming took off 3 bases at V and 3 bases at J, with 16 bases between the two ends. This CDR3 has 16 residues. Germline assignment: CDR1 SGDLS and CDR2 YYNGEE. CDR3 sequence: CASSANPYSYGNTIYF. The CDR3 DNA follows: TGTGCCAGCAGCGCGAACCCATACAGCTATGGAAACACCATATATTTT.

The CDR3, as DNA: TGCGCCAGCAGCCCGACCAAGACAGGGATAGGCTACACCTTC. This translates into CASSPTKTGIGYTF. The rearrangement links TRBV4-3 to TRBJ1-2; 7 nucleotides agree with TRBD1. Germline V gene lookup returns CDR1 LGHNA and CDR2 YSLEER. The V and J ends lost 4 bases and 8 bases, in that order; junction bases with no gene match: 10. This CDR3 has 14 residues.

CDR3 sequence (DNA): TGTGCCAGCTCTGCGGGACAGGGGGCTGGCTATGGCTACACCTTC. Residues: CASSAGQGAGYGYTF. The chain links TRBV18 to TRBJ1-2; 12 bases fit TRBD1. Trimming removed 6 bases from V and 4 bases from J; junction bases left unmatched: 6. The CDR3 totals 15 residues. CDR1 KGHSH and CDR2 LQKENI come from the germline V gene.

The CDR3 sequence is CASSLVGTGLRGTGELFF. The CDR3 DNA is TGTGCCAGCAGCTTGGTTGGGACAGGGCTACGTGGCACCGGGGAGCTGTTTTTT. The rearrangement links TRBV5-5 to TRBJ2-2; TRBD1 aligns across 9 bases. In germline, CDR1 is SGHKS, CDR2 YYEKEE (reference sequence). With V trimmed by 0 bases and J by 4 bases, 10 bases remained unmatched. The CDR3 covers 18 residues.

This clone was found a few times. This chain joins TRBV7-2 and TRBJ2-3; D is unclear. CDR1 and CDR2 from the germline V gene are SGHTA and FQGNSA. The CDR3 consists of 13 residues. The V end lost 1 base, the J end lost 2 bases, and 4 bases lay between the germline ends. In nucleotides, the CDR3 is TGTGCCAGCAGCTTAGGAGCCACAGATACGCAGTATTTT. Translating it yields CASSLGATDTQYF.

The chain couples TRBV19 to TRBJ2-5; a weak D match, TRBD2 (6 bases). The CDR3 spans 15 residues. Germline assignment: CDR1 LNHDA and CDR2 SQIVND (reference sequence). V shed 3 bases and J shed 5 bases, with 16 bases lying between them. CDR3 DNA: TGTGCCAGTAGTATTCTCGGGGGACCCCAGGAGACCCAGTACTTC. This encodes CASSILGGPQETQYF.

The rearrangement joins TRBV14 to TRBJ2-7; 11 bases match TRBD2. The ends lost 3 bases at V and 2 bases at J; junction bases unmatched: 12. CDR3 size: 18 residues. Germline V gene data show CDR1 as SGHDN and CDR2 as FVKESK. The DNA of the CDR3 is TGTGCCAGCAGCCACGGACGTAGCGGGAGGGCCTTCACCTACGAGCAGTACTTC. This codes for CASSHGRSGRAFTYEQYF.

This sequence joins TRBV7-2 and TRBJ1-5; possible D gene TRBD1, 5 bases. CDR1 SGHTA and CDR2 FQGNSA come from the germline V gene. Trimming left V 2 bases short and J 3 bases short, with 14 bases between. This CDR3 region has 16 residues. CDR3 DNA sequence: TGTGCCAGCAGCTTACAGGGTTCGATCCCCAATCAGCCCCAGCATTTT. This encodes CASSLQGSIPNQPQHF.